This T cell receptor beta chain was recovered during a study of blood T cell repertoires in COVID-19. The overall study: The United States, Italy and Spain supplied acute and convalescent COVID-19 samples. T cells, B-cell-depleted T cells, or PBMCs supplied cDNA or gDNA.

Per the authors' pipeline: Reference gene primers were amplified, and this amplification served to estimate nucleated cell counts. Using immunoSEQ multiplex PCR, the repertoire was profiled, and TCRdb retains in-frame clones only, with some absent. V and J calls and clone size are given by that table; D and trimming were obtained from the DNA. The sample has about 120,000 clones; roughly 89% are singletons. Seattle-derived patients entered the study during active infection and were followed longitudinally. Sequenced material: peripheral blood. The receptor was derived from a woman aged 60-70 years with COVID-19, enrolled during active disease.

CDR3 in DNA: TGCGCCAGCAGCCACGACTACACCGGGGAGCTGTTTTTT. Translating gives CASSHDYTGELFF. The V and J genes are TRBV4-3 and TRBJ2-2; D gene unclear. This CDR3 is built from 13 residues. The V gene lost 3 bases and the J gene lost 3 bases, with 5 bases spanning the gap. Germline assignment: CDR1 LGHNA and CDR2 YSLEER.